These 16 T cell receptor beta chains originate from one sample sequenced in a study of CD8 T cells in Susac syndrome. Reverse transcription of roughly 0.45 to 1 ug RNA used random hexamers. Each CDR3 protein is one row after TCRdb ran MiXCR on the immunoSEQ multiplex PCR reads. The repertoire holds roughly 250,000 distinct CDR3 sequences, with 96% as singletons. What was sequenced was CD4+ T cells from PBMCs. The receptor source for this set is a human donor with Susac syndrome.

The chain couples TRBV5-6 to TRBJ2-4; tentative D call: TRBD1 (6 bases). The CDR3 is 15 amino acids. The ends were cut back, 3 bases at V and 1 base at J, with 11 bases in the middle. CDR1 is SGHDT, CDR2 YYEEEE, per germline. The CDR3 DNA reads TGTGCCAGCAGCTCGCAGGGGCTCGCCAAAAACATTCAGTACTTC. Its protein is CASSSQGLAKNIQYF. Supplemented by reference TRBV5-6 and TRBJ2-4, the full variable domain reads DAGVTQSPTHLIKTRGQQVTLRCSPKSGHDTVSWYQQALGQGPQFIFQYYEEEERQRGNFPDRFSGHQFPNYSSELNVNALLLGDSALYLCASSSQGLAKNIQYFGAGTRLSVL.

The chain couples TRBV9 to TRBJ2-7; 7 bases fit TRBD1. The CDR3 has 14 residues. Germline CDR1 SGDLS, CDR2 YYNGEE. J gave up 6 bases and V 4 bases, and 10 bases lay outside the gene matches. This CDR3 is CASSRTGLGSEQYF. The CDR3, as DNA: TGTGCCAGCAGCCGGACAGGCCTAGGGAGCGAGCAGTACTTC.

The sample holds one count of this clonotype. The CDR3 region is CAWSRLASGSTEQYF. The CDR3 DNA sequence: TGTGCCTGGAGTCGCCTAGCGTCGGGATCGACTGAGCAGTACTTC. J is TRBJ2-7 and V is TRBV30; possibly TRBD2 for D (6 bases). Deletions cut 2 bases from V and 7 bases from J, with 21 bases between. CDR3 length: 15 amino acids. Per the germline V gene, CDR1 is GTSNPN and CDR2 is SVGIG (reference sequence).

The rearrangement uses TRBV2 and TRBJ2-5; TRBD2 matches at 11 bases. The germline V gene has CDR1 SNHLY and CDR2 FYNNEI. The length of the CDR3 is 17 residues. The junction had 13 bases not matched to a gene; V was cut back by 8 bases and J by 2 bases. CDR3 in DNA: TGTGCCAGCGGCAAAGGGCGGATAGCGGGGGGGCAAGAGACCCAGTACTTC. It encodes CASGKGRIAGGQETQYF. The variable domain in full, with the rest retrieved from reference TRBV2 and TRBJ2-5, is EPEVTQTPSHQVTQMGQEVILRCVPISNHLYFYWYRQILGQKVEFLVSFYNNEISEKSEIFDDQFSVERPDGSNFTLKIRSTKLEDSAMYFCASGKGRIAGGQETQYFGPGTRLLVL.

This chain connects TRBV30 to TRBJ2-7; perhaps D is TRBD1 or TRBD2 (5 bases each). The CDR3 covers 17 residues. Trimming cost V 1 base and J 0 bases, with 19 bases left between them. Germline V gene data show CDR1 as GTSNPN and CDR2 as SVGIG (reference sequence). CDR3 sequence (DNA): TGTGCCTGGAGTGGGGGCTGGGGAGCCGCACACTCCTACGAGCAGTACTTC. Protein sequence: CAWSGGWGAAHSYEQYF.

The chain employs TRBV9 and TRBJ2-7; 9 bases agree with TRBD2. V shed 4 bases and J 6 bases; nucleotides not matched to a gene: 11. Germline CDR1 and CDR2: SGDLS and YYNGEE. There are 15 residues in the CDR3. The CDR3 spells CASSQGTSQFTEQYF. CDR3 sequence (DNA): TGTGCCAGCAGCCAAGGGACTAGCCAATTTACCGAGCAGTACTTC.

The sample holds one count of this clonotype. This sequence joins TRBV30 and TRBJ1-1; no firm D call. CDR1 GTSNPN and CDR2 SVGIG come from the germline V gene (reference sequence). Trimming removed 4 bases from V and 8 bases from J, with 8 bases in between. This CDR3 region has 10 residues. CDR3 residues: CAWNRVEAFF. CDR3 nucleotide sequence: TGTGCCTGGAACCGTGTAGAAGCTTTCTTT.

The chain uses TRBV29-1 and TRBJ1-2; D not resolved. Germline loops: CDR1 SQVTM, CDR2 ANQGSEA. This CDR3 has 16 residues. The ends were cut back, 0 bases at V and 7 bases at J, with 21 bases in the middle. The CDR3 region is CSVEEREDPPFGGYTF. As DNA, the CDR3 is TGCAGCGTTGAAGAAAGGGAGGATCCGCCGTTTGGTGGCTACACCTTC.

The J gene is TRBJ2-5, the V gene TRBV12-3 or TRBV12-4; D remains unclear. The CDR3 spans 14 residues. Trimming removed 2 bases at V and 2 bases at J, with 9 bases between. The CDR3 region is CASSLLGGQETQYF. In nucleotides, the CDR3 is TGTGCCAGCAGTTTACTCGGCGGACAAGAGACCCAGTACTTC.

The chain joins TRBV3-1 to TRBJ1-1; the match to TRBD1 covers 7 bases. Per the germline V gene, CDR1 is LGHDT and CDR2 is YNNKEL (reference sequence). The ends lost 1 base at V and 7 bases at J; junction bases unmatched: 0. This CDR3 region has 12 residues. The CDR3 here is CASSQGTGEAFF. DNA of the CDR3: TGTGCCAGCAGCCAAGGGACAGGTGAAGCTTTCTTT.

This sequence joins TRBV25-1 and TRBJ1-5; maybe TRBD1 (6 bases). Germline CDR1 and CDR2: MGHDK and SYGVNS. The CDR3 runs 13 residues. Deletions cut 4 bases from V and 5 bases from J, with 9 bases between. The CDR3 DNA follows: TGTGCCAGCAGTGGAGGGGGTCATCAGCCCCAGCATTTT. It encodes CASSGGGHQPQHF.

The chain uses TRBV3-1 and TRBJ2-7; perhaps TRBD2 as D (6 bases). CDR3 size: 15 residues. V dropped 4 bases and J dropped 2 bases, with 15 bases sitting between them. Germline V gene data show CDR1 as LGHDT and CDR2 as YNNKEL (reference sequence). The DNA of the CDR3 is TGTGCCAGCAGCCGGAGGAGCGGGCAAACCTACGAGCAGTACTTC. The encoded protein is CASSRRSGQTYEQYF.

A few counts support this clonotype. V gene TRBV14 combines with J gene TRBJ2-1; 9 nucleotides match TRBD2. CDR1 is SGHDN and CDR2 is FVKESK in the germline V gene. With 0 bases clipped from V and 0 bases from J, the junction kept 0 bases outside the gene matches. There are 16 residues in the CDR3. The CDR3 here is CASSQEREGSYNEQFF. The CDR3 DNA reads TGTGCCAGCAGCCAAGAGCGGGAGGGCTCCTACAATGAGCAGTTCTTC.

This chain connects TRBV25-1 to TRBJ2-5, with TRBD2 matching over 8 bases. This CDR3 comprises 13 residues. CDR1 MGHDK and CDR2 SYGVNS come from the germline V gene. V lost 6 bases to trimming and J lost 6 bases; unmatched junction nucleotides: 6. Here the CDR3 DNA reads TGTGCCAGCAGGGCTGCGGGGGGACAGACCCAGTACTTC. It codes for CASRAAGGQTQYF.

V is TRBV27 and J is TRBJ1-2, with TRBD1 identical over 7 bases. The trim removed 6 bases at V and 3 bases at J, leaving 4 bases unmatched. This CDR3 contains 13 residues. Per the germline V gene, CDR1 is MNHEY and CDR2 is SMNVEV (reference sequence). This chain's CDR3 is CASSIQGHYGYTF. Here the CDR3 DNA reads TGTGCCAGCAGCATACAGGGGCACTATGGCTACACCTTC.

The CDR3 DNA is TGTGCCACCAGCAGAGATCGAGCCGGGACAGTGAATGGCTACACCTTC. Translating gives CATSRDRAGTVNGYTF. V and J are TRBV15 and TRBJ1-2, with TRBD1 matching over 7 bases. Germline V gene sequence: CDR1 LNHNV, CDR2 YYDKDF (reference sequence). CDR3 length equals 16 residues. Trimming removed 0 bases from V and 6 bases from J; junction bases left unmatched: 10.